This T cell receptor (beta chain) originates from a study of CD8+ T cells in alopecia areata. cDNA serving as the sequencing template came from extracted, reverse transcribed RNA. Measured with immunoSEQ multiplex PCR; TCRdb has only the in-frame clones, and not every one. The sample shows a few hundred thousand clones, around two thirds of them seen only once. Study observations and caveats: Lesional tissue from the scalp (especially in alopecia totalis/universalis) showed higher clonality than normal scalp.

Germline V gene lookup returns CDR1 SQVTM and CDR2 ANQGSEA. The length of the CDR3 is 15 residues. A remark on this clone: Antigen specificity is unknown. Relative to the germline gene, one junction end is altered; a read error may explain this.

The V call is TRBV29-1, the J call TRBJ2-5; maybe TRBD1 (7 bases). The clonotype was recovered from a human donor with alopecia areata. Material: CD4+ T cells sorted from blood, obtained at week 0. CDR3: CSVAPRGTVEEAQYF. DNA of the CDR3: TGCAGCGTTGCCCCCCGGGGGACAGTAGAAGAGGCCCAGTACTTC.